This TCR beta chain was captured by sequencing in a study of low-dose radiotherapy and immunotherapy resistance in tumors. As for the study in general: Daily, from cycle 1 day 1 and for four cycles, patients took oral aspirin 300 mg.

This CDR3 spans 14 amino acids. Deletions cut 0 bases from V and 4 bases from J, with 4 bases between. CDR1 and CDR2 (germline): SGHTA, FQGTGA. Gene-specific TRAV and TRBV primers were used for first-strand cDNA, covering alpha and beta chains. Using a constant-region primer together with a V-primer adapter, TCRs were subjected to 20 to 25 PCR cycles of amplification. TCRdb re-derived calls from the reads in MiXCR, one entry per CDR3 protein. The sample yields 16,000 or so distinct CDR3 sequences, about 74% seen once. Patients deemed eligible presented with advanced solid tumors lacking tumor-infiltrating lymphocytes.

The gene calls are TRBV7-3 and TRBJ1-6; D is unclear. The TCR comes from a human donor with advanced metastatic prostate, ovarian, gallbladder or colorectal cancer (not recorded which). This table probably holds off-target reads from a library built for another chain. This CDR3 is CASSLTGYNSPLHF. As DNA, the CDR3 is TGTGCCAGCAGCTTAACGGGGTATAATTCACCCCTCCACTTT.